This entry concerns a single TCR beta chain. Some clones are missing from TCRdb's copy, which holds only in-frame ones; the method was immunoSEQ multiplex PCR. Of more than 20,000 clones in the sample, around 83% were seen once. These data come from a study of OX40 agonist ivuxolimab in advanced cancers. The CDR3 contains 15 residues. CDR1 MDHEN and CDR2 SYDVKM come from the germline V gene. The V segment lost 7 bases and the J segment 2 bases; nucleotides outside the gene matches: 7. This sequence originates from an adult with an advanced solid tumor such as melanoma, head and neck, liver or kidney cancer. The specimen comprised CD4+ or CD8+ T cells sorted from blood, sampled in a trial of the OX40 agonist ivuxolimab. The rearrangement links TRBV28 to TRBJ2-7, with 11 nucleotides matching TRBD2. The CDR3 DNA reads TGTGCCAGCACCGATGGACTAGCGGGTCCCTACGAGCAGTACTTC. This gives the protein CASTDGLAGPYEQYF.